A selection of T cell receptor beta chains follows, all from one sample in a study of tumor and adjacent non-tumor tissue in lung cancer. One entry per CDR3 protein results from TCRdb running MiXCR on the multiplex PCR reads. Among approximately 79,000 distinct CDR3 sequences, around two thirds were seen once, and the ten largest hold roughly 15%. Sequenced sample: lung tumor tissue. Every receptor here comes from a man aged 65 to 85 with non-small cell lung cancer. CDR3s leave out the opening cysteine and the closing phenylalanine or tryptophan. Each record gives: CDR3 length, V gene, CDR3 protein.

CDR3 length: 12; V gene: TRBV6-2/TRBV6-3; CDR3 protein: ASRPRHGTYEQY
CDR3 length: 15; V gene: TRBV6-5; CDR3 protein: ASSQPESRGVAGELF
CDR3 length: 11; V gene: TRBV20-1; CDR3 protein: SAMEGSNQPQH
CDR3 length: 10; V gene: TRBV12-3/TRBV12-4; CDR3 protein: AGSYRYNEQF
CDR3 length: 12; V gene: TRBV11-2; CDR3 protein: ASSLDGMTGEAF
CDR3 length: 11; V gene: TRBV29-1; CDR3 protein: SVKDAISYEQY
CDR3 length: 12; V gene: TRBV11-2; CDR3 protein: ASREANRNYEQY
CDR3 length: 15; V gene: TRBV5-5; CDR3 protein: PSSLAVPNGAPLKQY
CDR3 length: 13; V gene: TRBV11-3; CDR3 protein: SSSLGSQNTGELF
CDR3 length: 13; V gene: TRBV24-1; CDR3 protein: ATSAGTRGTDTQY
CDR3 length: 10; V gene: TRBV6-2/TRBV6-3; CDR3 protein: VSSTDSKTQY
CDR3 length: 13; V gene: TRBV4-1; CDR3 protein: AGSQVVSRCETQY
CDR3 length: 14; V gene: TRBV6-1; CDR3 protein: TSSESSFGGDYEQY
CDR3 length: 13; V gene: TRBV5-1; CDR3 protein: ANSILPGRGGQQY
CDR3 length: 14; V gene: TRBV11-2; CDR3 protein: ASSLDRTTSPDTPY
CDR3 length: 17; V gene: TRBV11-2; CDR3 protein: ASSSPRCRGGSEANVLT
CDR3 length: 13; V gene: TRBV6-5; CDR3 protein: ASSYSGKENEKLF
CDR3 length: 12; V gene: TRBV13; CDR3 protein: LSSARDPSDEQY
CDR3 length: 11; V gene: TRBV11-3; CDR3 protein: ASSLKCRSEQY
CDR3 length: 13; V gene: TRBV6-5; CDR3 protein: ARSYSQAGQETQY
CDR3 length: 14; V gene: TRBV20-1; CDR3 protein: SAKPALAGASDTQY
CDR3 length: 10; V gene: TRBV5-1; CDR3 protein: ASSYTWGIQY
CDR3 length: 12; V gene: TRBV6-5; CDR3 protein: ASSGHGAARELF
CDR3 length: 12; V gene: TRBV10-3; CDR3 protein: VISESSGFQPQR
CDR3 length: 9; V gene: TRBV11-2; CDR3 protein: PSSLYYEQY
CDR3 length: 13; V gene: TRBV11-2; CDR3 protein: ASSFWDGATGELF
CDR3 length: 12; V gene: TRBV11-2; CDR3 protein: ASSTGVGTYEQY
CDR3 length: 12; V gene: TRBV12-3/TRBV12-4; CDR3 protein: ARHGEANYNEQF
CDR3 length: 12; V gene: TRBV11-3; CDR3 protein: ASSLGGGRETQY
CDR3 length: 13; V gene: TRBV10-2; CDR3 protein: ASTVGTMNTGGLF
CDR3 length: 13; V gene: TRBV11-2; CDR3 protein: ASSLDLGQGNEQY
CDR3 length: 12; V gene: TRBV5-1; CDR3 protein: ANSRTGEGTEAF
CDR3 length: 15; V gene: TRBV12-5; CDR3 protein: ASGLETGTGVSNEQF
CDR3 length: 15; V gene: TRBV11-2; CDR3 protein: VSSLSRGARYNSPLH
CDR3 length: 11; V gene: TRBV6-4; CDR3 protein: ASSDTDYNEQF
CDR3 length: 15; V gene: TRBV7-9; CDR3 protein: ASSSRQASWGANVLT
CDR3 length: 11; V gene: TRBV6-1; CDR3 protein: ASSEARQTEAF